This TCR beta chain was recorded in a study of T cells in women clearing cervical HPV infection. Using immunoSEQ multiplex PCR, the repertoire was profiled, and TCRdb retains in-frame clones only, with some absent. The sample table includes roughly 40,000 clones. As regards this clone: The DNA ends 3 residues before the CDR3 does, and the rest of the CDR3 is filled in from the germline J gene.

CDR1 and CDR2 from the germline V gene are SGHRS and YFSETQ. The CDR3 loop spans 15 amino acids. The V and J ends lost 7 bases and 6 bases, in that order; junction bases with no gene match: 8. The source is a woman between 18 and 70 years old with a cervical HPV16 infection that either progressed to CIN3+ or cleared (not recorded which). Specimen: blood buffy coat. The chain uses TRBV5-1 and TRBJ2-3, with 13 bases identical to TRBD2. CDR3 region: CASYYGLAGVDTQYF. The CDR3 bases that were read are TGCGCCAGCTACTATGGACTAGCGGGAGTGGATACG.